This T cell receptor (beta chain) is from a study of metastatic and nonmetastatic thyroid tumors. TCRdb ran MiXCR on the PCR reads. The data hold about 20,000 clones, with 12% observed a single time. V was cut by 3 bases and J by 3 bases, with 9 bases left in between. The CDR3 has 13 amino acids. Germline CDR1 DFQATT, CDR2 SNEGSKA (reference sequence). Ahead of thyroid surgery, no patient had received treatment of any kind. Many counts were recorded for this clone. The sequence derives from a male donor with papillary thyroid cancer or a benign thyroid nodule (not recorded which). Some clones in this sample may be carry-over from other donors' samples. What was sequenced was blood. The rearrangement joins TRBV20-1 to TRBJ1-5; D ambiguous. CDR3 protein: CSASKGFNQPQHF. The CDR3 nucleotides are TGCAGTGCTAGCAAGGGTTTCAATCAGCCCCAGCATTTT.